The 18 T cell receptor beta chains below all came from one sample that was sequenced in a study of blood T cell repertoires in COVID-19. Generated by immunoSEQ multiplex PCR, the TCRdb table keeps only in-frame clones and is missing some. The sample yields about 160,000 clones, 85% to 90% seen once. Sequencing was performed on peripheral blood. The receptors shown here come from a man in his fifties with active or convalescent COVID-19.

The CDR3 DNA reads as TGTGCCAGCTCACCAGGCAGAAACTATGGCTACACCTTC. This codes for CASSPGRNYGYTF. The rearrangement uses TRBV18 and TRBJ1-2; no definite D call. Germline lookup yields CDR1 KGHSH and CDR2 LQKENI. V lost 2 bases to trimming and J lost 2 bases, with 6 bases between them. The CDR3 spans 13 residues.

The J gene is TRBJ1-2, the V gene TRBV28; D gene uncertain. The germline CDR1 and CDR2 sequences are MDHEN and SYDVKM. This CDR3 has 16 amino acids. V was shortened by 2 bases and J by 8 bases, with 21 bases between the two germline ends. The chain's CDR3 is CASSLAGVGYVIGYTF. The CDR3 DNA reads TGTGCCAGCAGTTTAGCGGGAGTGGGGTATGTAATAGGCTACACCTTC.

This clone is a singleton in its sample. This rearrangement joins TRBV25-1 to TRBJ1-2, with 12 bases aligning to TRBD1. Germline V gene sequence: CDR1 MGHDK, CDR2 SYGVNS. This CDR3 region has 14 residues. Trimming cost V 6 bases and J 2 bases; bases outside gene matches: 1. The CDR3: CASRGTGGNYGYTF. The CDR3 DNA reads TGTGCCAGCAGGGGGACAGGGGGCAACTATGGCTACACCTTC.

This chain uses TRBV18 with TRBJ2-7; TRBD1 might be the D (7 bases). The CDR3 length is 14 residues. Trimming removed 6 bases at V and 4 bases at J, with 16 bases between. CDR1 is KGHSH and CDR2 is LQKENI in the germline V gene. This CDR3 reads CASSRDSEGYEQYF. The CDR3 DNA is TGTGCCAGCTCGCGGGACAGTGAGGGGTACGAGCAGTACTTC. The variable domain in full, completed from reference TRBV18 and TRBJ2-7, reads NAGVMQNPRHLVRRRGQEARLRCSPMKGHSHVYWYRQLPEEGLKFMVYLQKENIIDESGMPKERFSAEFPKEGPSILRIQQVVRGDSAAYFCASSRDSEGYEQYFGPGTRLTVT.

The V and J genes are TRBV27 and TRBJ1-2; TRBD1 matches at 10 bases. The J segment lost 8 bases and the V segment lost 0 bases, leaving 6 bases of the junction unmatched. The CDR3 is 15 amino acids. CDR1 is MNHEY and CDR2 is SMNVEV in the germline V gene (reference sequence). CDR3 amino acids: CASSLSGTGVLGYTF. The CDR3 DNA reads as TGTGCCAGCAGTTTATCCGGGACAGGGGTTTTAGGCTACACCTTC.

J is TRBJ2-2 and V is TRBV19; 11 bases are shared with TRBD2. CDR1 is LNHDA, CDR2 SQIVND, per germline (reference sequence). Losses at the gene ends were 2 bases for V and 5 bases for J; bases not matched to a gene: 4. CDR3 length: 16 amino acids. The CDR3 sequence: CASSIWASGRTGELFF. The CDR3 DNA sequence: TGTGCCAGTAGTATATGGGCTAGCGGGAGGACCGGGGAGCTGTTTTTT.

The chain carries TRBV6-4 and TRBJ1-2; 7 nucleotides align to TRBD1. After removal of 0 bases from V and 6 bases from J, the junction contained 10 bases not matched to a gene. Per the germline V gene, CDR1 is MRHNA and CDR2 is SNTAGT. This CDR3 contains 16 residues. The CDR3 nucleotides read TGTGCCAGCAGTGACTCACACGGGGACAGTATCCATGGCTACACCTTC. Protein: CASSDSHGDSIHGYTF.

The chain is built from TRBV7-3 and TRBJ1-1; D may be TRBD1 (6 bases). V dropped 9 bases and J dropped 3 bases, with 14 bases sitting between them. CDR1 SGHTA and CDR2 FQGTGA come from the germline V gene. This CDR3 comprises 13 residues. The CDR3 DNA reads as TGTGCCAGTTCTCAGGGGAGTGACACTGAAGCTTTCTTT. It translates to CASSQGSDTEAFF.

This clone was observed a handful of times. V gene TRBV5-1 combines with J gene TRBJ1-4; 7 bases are a match to TRBD1. Germline V gene lookup returns CDR1 SGHRS and CDR2 YFSETQ. The ends lost 3 bases at V and 3 bases at J; junction bases unmatched: 14. The CDR3 has 18 amino acids. The CDR3 loop is CASSSDTRQGPPNEKLFF. In DNA form, the CDR3 reads TGCGCCAGCAGCTCGGACACGAGACAGGGCCCCCCTAATGAAAAACTGTTTTTT.

This sequence joins TRBV6-5 and TRBJ2-2, with a weak D call TRBD1 (6 bases). The CDR3 runs 12 residues. The germline CDR1 and CDR2 sequences are MNHEY and SVGAGI. V lost 10 bases and J lost 5, with 11 bases in between. CDR3 coding DNA: TGTGCCACCACAGGGTGGACCGGGGAGCTGTTTTTT. This codes for CATTGWTGELFF.

The chain employs TRBV11-3 and TRBJ2-2, with D possibly TRBD2 on 5 matching bases. V dropped 3 bases and J dropped 2 bases, with 7 bases sitting between them. The CDR3 spans 14 residues. CDR1 and CDR2 (germline): SGHNT, YENEEA. The CDR3 loop is CASSLGRNTGELFF. The CDR3 nucleotides read TGTGCCAGCAGCTTGGGGAGAAACACCGGGGAGCTGTTTTTT.

The rearrangement uses TRBV24-1 and TRBJ2-5, with TRBD1 matching over 9 bases. CDR3 length equals 15 residues. Trimming removed 7 bases from V and 5 bases from J; junction bases left unmatched: 10. Germline loops: CDR1 KGHDR, CDR2 SFDVKD. In DNA form, the CDR3 reads TGTGCCACCAGCCCCGGGACAGGGAGTTGGGAGACCCAGTACTTC. Its translation: CATSPGTGSWETQYF.

The chain uses TRBV11-2 and TRBJ2-7; no reliable D call. The V end lost 2 bases, the J end lost 6 bases, and 8 bases lay between the germline ends. The germline V gene encodes CDR1 SGHAT and CDR2 FQNNGV. The CDR3 contains 12 residues. CDR3 bases: TGTGCCAGCAGCTTATTCCCCCTCGAGCAGTACTTC. This translates into CASSLFPLEQYF.

The genes are TRBV4-1 and TRBJ2-5; D may be TRBD1 (6 bases). This CDR3 has 16 residues. Deletions cut 0 bases from V and 5 bases from J, with 16 bases between. Germline assignment: CDR1 MGHRA and CDR2 YSYEKL. CDR3 protein: CASSQDPTGNDETQYF. As DNA, the CDR3 is TGCGCCAGCAGCCAAGATCCTACAGGGAATGATGAGACCCAGTACTTC.

The rearrangement uses TRBV7-9 and TRBJ2-6; TRBD2 might be the D (5 bases). V was trimmed by 5 bases and J by 2 bases, leaving 16 bases between them. The germline gives CDR1 SEHNR, CDR2 FQNEAQ (reference sequence). The CDR3 is 17 residues long. CDR3 protein: CASSNVYGEPGANVLTF. DNA for the CDR3: TGTGCCAGCAGCAACGTCTATGGGGAGCCTGGGGCCAACGTCCTGACTTTC.

The V gene is TRBV9, the J gene TRBJ1-1, with D hard to call. V lost 0 bases, J lost 1 base, and 7 bases lay in between. Germline CDR1 SGDLS, CDR2 YYNGEE. This CDR3 is 14 amino acids long. The CDR3: CASSVGHTNTEAFF. CDR3 DNA: TGTGCCAGCAGCGTAGGACACACGAACACTGAAGCTTTCTTT.

Only a few counts were recorded for this clone. CDR3 amino acids: CASSSQQGAYGYTF. The CDR3 region has the DNA TGTGCCAGCAGCTCCCAACAGGGAGCCTATGGCTACACCTTC. The chain uses TRBV7-8 and TRBJ1-2; perhaps TRBD1 as D (6 bases). Germline V gene sequence: CDR1 SGHVS, CDR2 FQNEAQ. V shed 4 bases and J shed 4 bases, with 13 bases lying between them. This CDR3 has 14 amino acids.

The chain carries TRBV14 and TRBJ1-1; 7 positions agree with TRBD1. The CDR3 covers 19 residues. Germline CDR1 is SGHDN and CDR2 is FVKESK. V shed 4 bases, J shed 3 bases, and the junction held 20 bases outside the gene matches. CDR3 bases: TGTGCCAGCAGCCCCGGCTTGGACAGGATAAAAGTAGGGGACACTGAAGCTTTCTTT. This codes for CASSPGLDRIKVGDTEAFF.